This entry features one T cell receptor beta chain sequence. Its specificity is not known. The CDR3 has 15 amino acids. CDR1 SGHRS and CDR2 YFSETQ come from the germline V gene. V dropped 1 base and J dropped 0 bases, with 11 bases sitting between them. This sample is part of a study of T cells in Graves' hyperthyroidism and ophthalmopathy. Study context: The authors collected peripheral blood at initial diagnosis, before any treatment.

Study findings and constraints: Among thyroid clonotypes expanded above 0.001, most also appeared in blood.

TCR beta CDR3 regions were amplified from RNA. HTBI primers were used for first-round RT-PCR of the TCR CDR3. TCRdb re-derived calls from the multiplex PCR reads in MiXCR, one entry per CDR3 protein. The sample consists of about 610,000 distinct CDR3 sequences, roughly a sixth of them appearing once. Ophthalmopathy patients all had a Clinical Activity Score of at least 3, a NOSPECS grade of at least 4 and disease under 3 months old. Each diagnosis drew on symptoms, thyroxine, TRAb, thyroid ultrasound and orbital computed tomography findings. The chain joins TRBV5-1 to TRBJ2-7, with a weak D call TRBD1 (5 bases). Sequenced: blood. The receptor's source is a woman aged 40 to 50 with Graves' ophthalmopathy. CDR3 residues: CASSLTGSPSYEQYF. CDR3 DNA sequence: TGCGCCAGCAGCTTGACAGGTTCTCCCTCCTACGAGCAGTACTTC.